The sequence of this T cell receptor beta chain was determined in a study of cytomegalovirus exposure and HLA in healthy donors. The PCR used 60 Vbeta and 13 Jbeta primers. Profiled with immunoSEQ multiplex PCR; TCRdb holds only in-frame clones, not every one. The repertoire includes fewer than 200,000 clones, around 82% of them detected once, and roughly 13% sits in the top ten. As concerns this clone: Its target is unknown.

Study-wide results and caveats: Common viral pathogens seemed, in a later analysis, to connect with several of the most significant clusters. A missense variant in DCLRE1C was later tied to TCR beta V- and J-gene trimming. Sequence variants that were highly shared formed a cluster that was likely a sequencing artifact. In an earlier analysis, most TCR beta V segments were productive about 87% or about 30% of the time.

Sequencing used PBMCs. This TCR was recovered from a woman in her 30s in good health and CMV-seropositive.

CDR3 amino acids: CASSYSRGGTEAFF. CDR3 DNA sequence: TGTGCCAGCAGTTACTCTAGGGGTGGGACTGAAGCTTTCTTT. The chain joins TRBV6-5 to TRBJ1-1; a weak D match, TRBD1 (5 bases). The germline V gene has CDR1 MNHEY and CDR2 SVGAGI. V was trimmed by 0 bases and J by 5 bases, leaving 10 bases between them. The CDR3 length is 14 residues.